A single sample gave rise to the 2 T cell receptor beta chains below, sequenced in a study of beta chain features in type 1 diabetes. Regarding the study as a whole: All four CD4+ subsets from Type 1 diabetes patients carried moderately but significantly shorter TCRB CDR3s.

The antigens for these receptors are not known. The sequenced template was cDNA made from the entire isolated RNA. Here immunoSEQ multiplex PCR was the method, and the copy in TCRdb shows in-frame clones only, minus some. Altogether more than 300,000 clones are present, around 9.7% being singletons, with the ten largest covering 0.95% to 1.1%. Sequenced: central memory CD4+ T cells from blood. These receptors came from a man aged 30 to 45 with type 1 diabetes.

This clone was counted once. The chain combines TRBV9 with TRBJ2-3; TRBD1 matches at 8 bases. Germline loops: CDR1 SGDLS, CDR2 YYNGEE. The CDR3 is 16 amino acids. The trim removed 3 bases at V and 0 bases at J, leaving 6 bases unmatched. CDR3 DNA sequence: TGTGCCAGCAGCGCACGGACAGGGACTAGCACAGATACGCAGTATTTT. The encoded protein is CASSARTGTSTDTQYF.

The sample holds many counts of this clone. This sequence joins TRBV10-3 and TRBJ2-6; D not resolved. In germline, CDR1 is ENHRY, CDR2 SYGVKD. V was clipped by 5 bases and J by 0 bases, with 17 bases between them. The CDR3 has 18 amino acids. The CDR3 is CAISPQSVSSSGANVLTF. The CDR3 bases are TGTGCCATCAGTCCTCAGTCTGTCTCCAGCTCTGGGGCCAACGTCCTGACTTTC.